This T cell receptor (beta chain) was sequenced for a study of cytomegalovirus exposure and HLA in healthy donors. In germline, CDR1 is SGHVS, CDR2 FQNEAQ. The germline V and J ends were trimmed by 0 bases and 1 base, with 12 bases remaining between them. The CDR3 spans 16 residues. The PCR had 60 Vbeta and 13 Jbeta primers. TCRdb's copy holds only in-frame clones and misses some; the assay was immunoSEQ multiplex PCR. Of approximately 150,000 clones detected, 75% to 80% appear once; the ten largest clones hold about 1.7%. The clonotype was recovered from a woman in her twenties or thirties in good health and CMV-seronegative. The sample consisted of PBMCs. The V gene is TRBV7-8, the J gene TRBJ1-2; D may be TRBD1 (6 bases). The CDR3, as DNA: TGTGCCAGCAGCTTAGCGGGGGCGGCAGTTAACTATGGCTACACCTTC. Encoded protein: CASSLAGAAVNYGYTF.